Listed here are 5 T cell receptor beta chains from one sample, sequenced in a study of blood T cells in healthy people across ages. A second PCR of 7 to 11 cycles used a sample-barcoded 5' primer and a J-beta primer mix. TCRdb analysed the 5' RACE reads with MiXCR anew, one entry per CDR3 protein. This sample has 800,000 or so distinct CDR3 sequences; around 25% occur once, and the top ten carry 3% to 4.5%. These same data were also listed under a study on T cells of mothers and their children.

Sample: blood. The receptors were sampled from a boy younger than 18 in good health.

V is TRBV11-3 and J is TRBJ2-1, with unresolved D. The germline V and J ends were trimmed by 5 bases and 10 bases, with 15 bases remaining between them. Germline loops: CDR1 SGHNT, CDR2 YENEEA. The CDR3 covers 13 residues. CDR3 bases: TGTGCCAGCAGCGTTGGACCCGAGAGAGAGCAGTTCTTC. Residues: CASSVGPEREQFF.

V usage is TRBV27 and J usage is TRBJ1-3; unclear D gene. Germline CDR1 reads MNHEY; CDR2 reads SMNVEV (reference sequence). Between the trimmed V and J ends, which lost 6 bases and 2 bases, there was a span of 2 bases. The CDR3 spans 11 residues. In DNA form, the CDR3 reads TGTGCCAGCAGGGCTGGAAACACCATATATTTT. The encoded protein is CASRAGNTIYF.

In this sample, this clonotype turned up a few times. The J gene is TRBJ2-5, the V gene TRBV29-1; D is tentatively TRBD1 or TRBD2 (5 bases each). The CDR3 loop spans 13 amino acids. Trimming took off 6 bases at V and 5 bases at J, with 16 bases between the two ends. Germline CDR1 is SQVTM and CDR2 is ANQGSEA. As DNA, the CDR3 is TGCAGCGTGGGGCCGGGACCGAGGGAGACCCAGTACTTC. It specifies CSVGPGPRETQYF.

The gene calls are TRBV5-1 and TRBJ2-1; no firm D call. There are 14 residues in the CDR3. Germline lookup yields CDR1 SGHRS and CDR2 YFSETQ. V was clipped by 1 base and J by 5 bases, with 10 bases between them. This CDR3 is CASSLRSADNEQFF. The CDR3 DNA reads as TGCGCCAGCAGCTTGAGATCCGCGGACAATGAGCAGTTCTTC.

Only a few counts were recorded for this clonotype. V and J are TRBV6-2 or TRBV6-3 and TRBJ2-5; no firm D call. The CDR3 is 13 amino acids. Trimming removed 6 bases from V and 5 bases from J, with 13 bases in between. Germline CDR1 MNHEY, CDR2 SVGEGT. CDR3 residues: CASRYSLGETQYF. CDR3 nucleotides: TGTGCCAGCAGATATTCGCTGGGCGAGACCCAGTACTTC.